One and the same sample provided the 13 T cell receptor beta chains below, sequenced in a study of blood T cell repertoires in COVID-19. Profiling relied on immunoSEQ multiplex PCR, and the TCRdb table lists in-frame clones only, not all of them. The repertoire consists of some 160,000 clones, with approximately 90% occurring once and the leading ten covering 2.5% to 3.5%. The source material was peripheral blood. These receptors all stem from a woman aged 55-69 years with active COVID-19.

CDR3 sequence reads: CASSPDTDSPLHF. DNA of the CDR3: TGTGCCAGCTCACCAGATACTGATTCACCCCTCCACTTT. This chain connects TRBV18 to TRBJ1-6; the D is unclear. V was trimmed by 2 bases and J by 8 bases, leaving 7 bases between them. CDR1 and CDR2 from the germline V gene are KGHSH and LQKENI. CDR3 length: 13 amino acids.

A few counts support this clone. The rearrangement uses TRBV4-2 and TRBJ2-3; TRBD2 matches at 7 bases. With 0 bases clipped from V and 2 bases from J, the junction kept 14 bases outside the gene matches. The germline V gene has CDR1 LGHNA and CDR2 YNFKEQ. This CDR3 has 19 amino acids. DNA of the CDR3: TGTGCCAGCAGCCAAGATTCGGTGGGAGGGCTATCGGTCACAGATACGCAGTATTTT. This gives the protein CASSQDSVGGLSVTDTQYF.

The genes are TRBV5-1 and TRBJ2-3, with D hard to call. The CDR3 spans 13 residues. Germline loops: CDR1 SGHRS, CDR2 YFSETQ. Trimming shortened V by 4 bases and J by 4 bases, and 10 bases separated the two germline ends. The CDR3: CASSRSGPDTQYF. DNA of the CDR3: TGCGCCAGCAGCCGATCGGGTCCAGATACGCAGTATTTT.

V is TRBV7-3 and J is TRBJ1-1; D possibly corresponds to TRBD1 (5 bases). Germline CDR1 and CDR2: SGHTA and FQGTGA. This CDR3 is 13 amino acids long. Trimming pared 1 base from V and 5 bases from J, leaving 8 bases between. CDR3 in amino acids: CASSLMGGTEAFF. CDR3 sequence (DNA): TGTGCCAGCAGCTTAATGGGGGGGACTGAAGCTTTCTTT. The full variable domain, rest sourced from reference TRBV7-3 and TRBJ1-1, is GAGVSQTPSNKVTEKGKYVELRCDPISGHTALYWYRQSLGQGPEFLIYFQGTGAADDSGLPNDRFFAVRPEGSVSTLKIQRTERGDSAVYLCASSLMGGTEAFFGQGTRLTVV.

The gene calls are TRBV3-1 (or the pseudogene TRBV3-2) and TRBJ2-7; D perhaps matches TRBD2 (5 bases). V was clipped by 4 bases and J by 0 bases, with 10 bases between them. This CDR3 has 14 residues. Germline V gives CDR1 LGHDT, CDR2 YNNKEL (reference sequence). The CDR3, as DNA: TGTGCCAGCAGCCCAGGACTTAACTCCTACGAGCAGTACTTC. It specifies CASSPGLNSYEQYF.

The gene calls are TRBV6-5 and TRBJ2-7; TRBD1 matches at 8 bases. Trimming took 0 bases from V and 4 from J; bases not matched to a gene: 5. Germline V gives CDR1 MNHEY, CDR2 SVGAGI. The CDR3 totals 15 residues. The CDR3 is CASSYSRQGNYEQYF. CDR3 in DNA: TGTGCCAGCAGTTACTCCCGACAGGGGAATTACGAGCAGTACTTC.

The chain joins TRBV6-2 or TRBV6-3 to TRBJ2-2; 9 nucleotides line up with TRBD1. V dropped 5 bases and J dropped 1; count of bases not matched to a gene: 5. CDR1 and CDR2 (germline): MNHEY, SVGEGT. The CDR3 is 16 residues long. CDR3 protein: CASSRRQGGNTGELFF. CDR3 nucleotides: TGTGCCAGCAGTCGTCGACAGGGGGGGAACACCGGGGAGCTGTTTTTT.

The rearrangement uses TRBV5-1 and TRBJ2-7, with 8 bases aligning to TRBD1. The germline gives CDR1 SGHRS, CDR2 YFSETQ. CDR3 length: 13 residues. J lost 3 bases, V lost 6 bases, and 5 bases had no gene match. The DNA for the CDR3 is TGCGCCAGCAATATTGGACAGGGCTACGAGCAGTACTTC. The encoded protein is CASNIGQGYEQYF. The entire variable domain, with the rest obtained from reference TRBV5-1 and TRBJ2-7, is as follows: KAGVTQTPRYLIKTRGQQVTLSCSPISGHRSVSWYQQTPGQGLQFLFEYFSETQRNKGNFPGRFSGRQFSNSRSEMNVSTLELGDSALYLCASNIGQGYEQYFGPGTRLTVT.

The V call is TRBV5-4, the J call TRBJ2-2, with 9 bases identical to TRBD2. The CDR3 contains 15 residues. Germline lookup yields CDR1 SGHNT and CDR2 YYREEE (reference sequence). Losses at the gene ends were 5 bases for V and 3 bases for J; bases not matched to a gene: 5. Here the CDR3 reads CASRLAGRHTGELFF. For the CDR3, the DNA is TGTGCCAGCAGGCTAGCGGGAAGGCACACCGGGGAGCTGTTTTTT.

The rearrangement links TRBV23-1 to TRBJ1-5; TRBD1 matches 10 bases. TRBV23-1 is treated as an ORF (open reading frame) with a function not yet certain. With 9 bases clipped from V and 4 bases from J, the junction kept 15 bases outside the gene matches. CDR3 length equals 17 residues. This CDR3 is CARKRGQGGAGNQPQHF. CDR3 in DNA: TGCGCCAGAAAGCGAGGACAGGGGGGCGCGGGAAATCAGCCCCAGCATTTT.

This chain links TRBV5-1 with TRBJ1-6; no firm D call. Germline V lookup: CDR1 SGHRS, CDR2 YFSETQ. The CDR3 sequence is 14 residues long. Trimming stripped 3 bases from V and 14 bases from J, with 18 bases between. For the CDR3, the DNA is TGCGCCAGCAGCTATGACACAAGGCAGATTTCCCTCCACTTT. Its protein is CASSYDTRQISLHF.

The CDR3 DNA sequence: TGTGCCAGCAGTCACTCGGGAGTCCAGGGCACAGATACGCAGTATTTT. This gives the protein CASSHSGVQGTDTQYF. V usage is TRBV27 and J usage is TRBJ2-3; D possibly corresponds to TRBD2 (6 bases). CDR1 and CDR2 from the germline V gene are MNHEY and SMNVEV (reference sequence). The V gene lost 5 bases and the J gene lost 1 base, with 16 bases spanning the gap. The CDR3 consists of 16 residues.

The chain joins TRBV7-2 to TRBJ2-6; D remains ambiguous. V was shortened by 2 bases and J by 0 bases, with 2 bases between the two germline ends. CDR1 is SGHTA and CDR2 is FQGNSA in the germline V gene. CDR3 length: 14 amino acids. CDR3 loop: CASSLYSGANVLTF. The CDR3 DNA follows: TGTGCCAGCAGCTTATACTCTGGGGCCAACGTCCTGACTTTC.